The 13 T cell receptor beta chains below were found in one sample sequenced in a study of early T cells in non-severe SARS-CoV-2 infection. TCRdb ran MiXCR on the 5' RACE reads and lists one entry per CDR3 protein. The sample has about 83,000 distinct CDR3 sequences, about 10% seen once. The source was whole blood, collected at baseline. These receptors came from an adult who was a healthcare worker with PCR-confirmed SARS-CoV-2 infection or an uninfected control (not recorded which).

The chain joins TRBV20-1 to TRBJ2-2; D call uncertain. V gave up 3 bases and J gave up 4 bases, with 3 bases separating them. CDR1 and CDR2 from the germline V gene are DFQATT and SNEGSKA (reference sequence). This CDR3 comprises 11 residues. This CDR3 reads CSASPTGELFF. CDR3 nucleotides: TGCAGTGCTAGCCCCACCGGGGAGCTGTTTTTT.

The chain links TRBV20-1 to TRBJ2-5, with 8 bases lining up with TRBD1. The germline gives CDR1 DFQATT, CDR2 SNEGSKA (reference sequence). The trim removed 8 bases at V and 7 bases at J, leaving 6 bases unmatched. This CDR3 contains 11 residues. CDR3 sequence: CSTTGGRTQYF. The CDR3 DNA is TGCAGTACCACAGGGGGACGGACCCAGTACTTC.

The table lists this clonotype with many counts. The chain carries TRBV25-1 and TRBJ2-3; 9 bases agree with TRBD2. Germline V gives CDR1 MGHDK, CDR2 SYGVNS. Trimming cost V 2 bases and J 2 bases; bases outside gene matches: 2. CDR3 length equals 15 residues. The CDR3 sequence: CASSELAGHTDTQYF. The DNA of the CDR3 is TGTGCCAGCAGTGAACTAGCGGGACACACAGATACGCAGTATTTT.

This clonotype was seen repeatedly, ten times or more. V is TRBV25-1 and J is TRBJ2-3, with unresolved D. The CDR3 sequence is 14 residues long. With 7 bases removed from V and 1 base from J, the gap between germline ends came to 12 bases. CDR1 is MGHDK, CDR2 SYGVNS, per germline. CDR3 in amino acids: CASMTGSGTDTQYF. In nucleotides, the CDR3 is TGTGCCAGCATGACCGGCAGCGGCACAGATACGCAGTATTTT. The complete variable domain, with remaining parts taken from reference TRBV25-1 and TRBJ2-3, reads EADIYQTPRYLVIGTGKKITLECSQTMGHDKMYWYQQDPGMELHLIHYSYGVNSTEKGDLSSESTVSRIRTEHFPLTLESARPSHTSQYLCASMTGSGTDTQYFGPGTRLTVL.

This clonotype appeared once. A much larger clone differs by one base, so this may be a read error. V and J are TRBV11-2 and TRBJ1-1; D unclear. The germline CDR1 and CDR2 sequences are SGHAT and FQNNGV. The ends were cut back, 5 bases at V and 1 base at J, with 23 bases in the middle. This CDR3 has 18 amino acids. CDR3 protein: CASSPTPMGRKTNTEAFF. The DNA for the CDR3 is TGTGCCAGCAGCCCGACCCCCATGGGAAGGAAGACGAACACTGAAGCTTTCTTT. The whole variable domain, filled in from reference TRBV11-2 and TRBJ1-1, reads EAGVAQSPRYKIIEKRQSVAFWCNPISGHATLYWYQQILGQGPKLLIQFQNNGVVDDSQLPKDRFSAERLKGVDSTLKIQPAKLEDSAVYLCASSPTPMGRKTNTEAFFGQGTRLTVV.

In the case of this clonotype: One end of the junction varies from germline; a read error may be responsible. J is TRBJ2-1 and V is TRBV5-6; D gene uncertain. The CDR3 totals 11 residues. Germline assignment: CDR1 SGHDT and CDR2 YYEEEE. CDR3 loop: CASSLWSEQIF. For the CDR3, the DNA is TGTGCCAGCAGCTTGTGGTCTGAGCAGATCTTC.

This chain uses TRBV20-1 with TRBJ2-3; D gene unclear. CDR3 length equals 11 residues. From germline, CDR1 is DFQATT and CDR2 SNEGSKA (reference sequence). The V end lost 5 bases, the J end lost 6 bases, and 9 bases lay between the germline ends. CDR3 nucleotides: TGCAGTGCTTTCGACGGGGATACGCAGTATTTT. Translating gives CSAFDGDTQYF.

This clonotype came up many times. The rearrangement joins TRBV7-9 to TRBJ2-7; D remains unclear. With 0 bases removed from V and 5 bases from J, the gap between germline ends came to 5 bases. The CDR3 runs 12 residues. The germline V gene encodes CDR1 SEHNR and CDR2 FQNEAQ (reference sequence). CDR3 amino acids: CASSLAIDEQYF. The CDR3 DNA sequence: TGTGCCAGCAGCTTAGCGATCGACGAGCAGTACTTC.

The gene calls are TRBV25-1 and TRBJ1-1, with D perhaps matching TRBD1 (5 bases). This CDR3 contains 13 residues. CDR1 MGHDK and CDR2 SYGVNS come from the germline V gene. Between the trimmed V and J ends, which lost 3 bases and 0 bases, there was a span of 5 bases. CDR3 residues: CASSEGVNTEAFF. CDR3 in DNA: TGTGCCAGCAGTGAGGGGGTGAACACTGAAGCTTTCTTT.

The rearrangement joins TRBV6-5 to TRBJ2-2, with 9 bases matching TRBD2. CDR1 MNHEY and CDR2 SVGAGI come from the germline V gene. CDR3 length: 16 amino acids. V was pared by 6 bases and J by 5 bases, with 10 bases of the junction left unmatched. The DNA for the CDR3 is TGTGCCAGCAGCTCTGTGAAGGCGGGAGGGACCGGGGAGCTGTTTTTT. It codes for CASSSVKAGGTGELFF.

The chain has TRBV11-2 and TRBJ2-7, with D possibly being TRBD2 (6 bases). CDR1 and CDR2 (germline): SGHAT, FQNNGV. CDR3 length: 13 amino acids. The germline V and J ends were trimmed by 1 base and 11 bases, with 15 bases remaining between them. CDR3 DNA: TGTGCCAGCAGCTTAGCGGGAGAAAGGCTCGAGTACTTC. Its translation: CASSLAGERLEYF.

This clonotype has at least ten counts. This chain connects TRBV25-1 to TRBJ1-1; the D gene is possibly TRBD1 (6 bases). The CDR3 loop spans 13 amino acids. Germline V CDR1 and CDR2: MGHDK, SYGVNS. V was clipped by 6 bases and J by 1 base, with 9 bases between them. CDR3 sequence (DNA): TGTGCCAGCAGGGACAGAACGAACACTGAAGCTTTCTTT. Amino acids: CASRDRTNTEAFF.

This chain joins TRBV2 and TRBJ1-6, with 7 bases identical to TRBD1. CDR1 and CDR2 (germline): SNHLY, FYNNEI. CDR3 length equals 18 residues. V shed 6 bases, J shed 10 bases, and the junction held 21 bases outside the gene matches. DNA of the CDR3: TGTGCCAGCAGCCTAGAGGTAGGGGGCGCGGATTTGAAGTCACCCCTCCACTTT. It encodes CASSLEVGGADLKSPLHF.